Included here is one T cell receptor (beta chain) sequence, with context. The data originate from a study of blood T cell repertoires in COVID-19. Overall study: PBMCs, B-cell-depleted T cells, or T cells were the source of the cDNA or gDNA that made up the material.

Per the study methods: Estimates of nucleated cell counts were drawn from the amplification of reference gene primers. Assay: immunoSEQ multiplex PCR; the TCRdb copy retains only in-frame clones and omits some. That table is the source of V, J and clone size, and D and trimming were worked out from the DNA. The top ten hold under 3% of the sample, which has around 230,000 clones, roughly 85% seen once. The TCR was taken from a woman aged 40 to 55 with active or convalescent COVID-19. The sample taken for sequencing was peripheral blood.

CDR3 coding DNA: TGTGCCAGCAGTCCGCGCCCAGGGTTAGAGGGCTACACCTTC. It specifies CASSPRPGLEGYTF. The chain joins TRBV27 to TRBJ1-2, with D possibly being TRBD1 (5 bases). This CDR3 is built from 14 residues. Deletions cut 5 bases from V and 8 bases from J, with 18 bases between. The germline V gene encodes CDR1 MNHEY and CDR2 SMNVEV (reference sequence).